What follows are 22 T cell receptor beta chains derived from one specimen sequenced in a study of OX40 agonist ivuxolimab in advanced cancers. Measured with immunoSEQ multiplex PCR; TCRdb has only the in-frame clones, and not every one. The sample lists under 100,000 clones; 84% were seen once. The material sequenced was CD4+ or CD8+ T cells sorted from blood, taken in a trial of the OX40 agonist ivuxolimab. These receptor sequences come from an adult with an advanced solid tumor such as melanoma, head and neck, liver or kidney cancer.

CDR3 coding DNA: TGTGCCAGCAGTTTATTTACTAGCGGGTCGAACACCGGGGAGCTGTTTTTT. Protein: CASSLFTSGSNTGELFF. The chain joins TRBV28 to TRBJ2-2; 9 nucleotides match TRBD2. The trim removed 1 base at V and 0 bases at J, leaving 3 bases unmatched. Per the germline V gene, CDR1 is MDHEN and CDR2 is SYDVKM. This CDR3 has 17 residues.

The genes are TRBV6-1 and TRBJ2-1, with 8 bases fitting TRBD2. CDR1 and CDR2 (germline): MNHNS, SASEGT. This CDR3 has 15 residues. The V gene end was trimmed by 6 bases and the J gene end by 3 bases; junction bases not matched to a gene: 7. The CDR3 region is CASRARTSNYNEQFF. The CDR3 nucleotides are TGTGCCAGCAGGGCCCGGACTAGCAACTACAATGAGCAGTTCTTC.

J is TRBJ2-7 and V is TRBV4-1; D may be TRBD2 (6 bases). V was shortened by 1 base and J by 0 bases, with 19 bases between the two germline ends. This CDR3 has 18 amino acids. Germline V gene sequence: CDR1 MGHRA, CDR2 YSYEKL. The CDR3 bases are TGCGCCAGCAGCCAAGTCTCTTTAGCGGCCCTTAGCTCCTACGAGCAGTACTTC. Protein: CASSQVSLAALSSYEQYF.

As regards this clone: The sample contains more than one DNA sequence encoding this CDR3. J is TRBJ1-5 and V is TRBV6-5, with D perhaps matching TRBD1 (5 bases). V shed 6 bases and J shed 1 base, with 7 bases lying between them. This CDR3 spans 13 amino acids. In germline, CDR1 is MNHEY, CDR2 SVGAGI. The CDR3 nucleotides are TGTGCCAGCAGGAGGGACAGCAATCAGCCCCAGCATTTT. Amino acid sequence: CASRRDSNQPQHF.

This clone was seen a few times. This chain uses TRBV9 with TRBJ2-2; D not certain. Between the trimmed V and J ends, which lost 0 bases and 7 bases, there was a span of 19 bases. The CDR3 is made up of 17 amino acids. Germline loops: CDR1 SGDLS, CDR2 YYNGEE. CDR3 nucleotide sequence: TGTGCCAGCAGCGTAGATTCCCTAGGCGAGATTGTCGGGGAGCTGTTTTTT. Encoded protein: CASSVDSLGEIVGELFF.

The chain links TRBV5-5 to TRBJ2-7; TRBD2 might be the D (5 bases). V was clipped by 1 base and J by 7 bases, with 15 bases between them. CDR3 size: 14 residues. In germline, CDR1 is SGHKS, CDR2 YYEKEE (reference sequence). The CDR3 nucleotides are TGTGCCAGCAGCTTGTCCCGGACTTCAGTGGAGCAGTACTTC. It is translated as CASSLSRTSVEQYF.

This sequence joins TRBV18 and TRBJ2-2; D is perhaps TRBD1 (6 bases). The CDR3 sequence is 15 residues long. Germline CDR1 is KGHSH and CDR2 is LQKENI. The V end lost 3 bases, the J end lost 0 bases, and 8 bases lay between the germline ends. Written as DNA, the CDR3 is TGTGCCAGCTCACCGGCAGGGGCGAACACCGGGGAGCTGTTTTTT. Its translation: CASSPAGANTGELFF.

The V call is TRBV6-4, the J call TRBJ2-3; D remains ambiguous. There are 16 residues in the CDR3. The germline V gene has CDR1 MRHNA and CDR2 SNTAGT. V was shortened by 0 bases and J by 3 bases, with 13 bases between the two germline ends. CDR3 residues: CASSDSYDPKTDTQYF. In DNA, the CDR3 is TGTGCCAGCAGTGACTCGTACGACCCGAAGACAGATACGCAGTATTTT.

The chain combines TRBV6-5 with TRBJ1-1; 8 nucleotides match TRBD1. This CDR3 contains 15 residues. Looked up from germline, CDR1 is MNHEY and CDR2 is SVGAGI. V shed 5 bases and J 5 bases; nucleotides not matched to a gene: 10. CDR3 DNA sequence: TGTGCCAGCAGTAGGAACGGACAGGGTGGGACTGAAGCTTTCTTT. Its protein is CASSRNGQGGTEAFF.

CDR3 residues: CASSFSGGQETQYF. The DNA of the CDR3 is TGTGCCAGCAGCTTTTCAGGGGGCCAAGAGACCCAGTACTTC. The chain couples TRBV7-9 to TRBJ2-5, with 7 bases lining up with TRBD1. J gave up 1 base and V 3 bases, and 2 bases lay outside the gene matches. CDR1 and CDR2 from the germline V gene are SEHNR and FQNEAQ (reference sequence). The length of the CDR3 is 14 residues.

This sequence joins TRBV28 and TRBJ2-7, with 7 bases matching TRBD2. With V trimmed by 5 bases and J by 6 bases, 7 bases remained unmatched. CDR1 MDHEN and CDR2 SYDVKM come from the germline V gene. CDR3 length: 13 amino acids. CDR3 sequence: CASSGGEGGEQYF. CDR3 DNA: TGTGCCAGCAGTGGGGGGGAGGGAGGCGAGCAGTACTTC.

The CDR3 bases are TGCGCCAGCAGCCCCGGGGGCCGAGGCACCTACAATGAGCAGTTCTTC. Residues: CASSPGGRGTYNEQFF. This chain uses TRBV4-3 with TRBJ2-1; TRBD1 or TRBD2 may be the D gene (6 bases each). Germline lookup yields CDR1 LGHNA and CDR2 YSLEER. This CDR3 contains 16 residues. With 4 bases removed from V and 2 bases from J, the gap between germline ends came to 15 bases.

This chain connects TRBV11-2 to TRBJ2-3, with TRBD2 matching over 10 bases. The CDR3 extends over 15 amino acids. Germline trimming cut 7 bases from V and 3 bases from J; bases unmatched to any gene: 7. CDR1 is SGHAT, CDR2 FQNNGV, per germline. The CDR3 DNA reads TGTGCCAGCACCGACATAGCGGGAGGAACAGATACGCAGTATTTT. Protein: CASTDIAGGTDTQYF.

V and J are TRBV19 and TRBJ2-7, with TRBD2 matching over 11 bases. The CDR3 contains 16 residues. V shed 3 bases and J 4 bases; nucleotides not matched to a gene: 8. Germline V gene data show CDR1 as LNHDA and CDR2 as SQIVND (reference sequence). CDR3 DNA: TGTGCCAGTAGTATGTATACGGGACTAGCGGTATACGAGCAGTACTTC. As protein: CASSMYTGLAVYEQYF.

This clone appeared a single time. This chain joins TRBV6-5 and TRBJ1-1, with 7 bases lining up with TRBD1. The V and J ends lost 7 bases and 3 bases, in that order; junction bases with no gene match: 11. The CDR3 length is 15 residues. Germline CDR1 is MNHEY and CDR2 is SVGAGI. CDR3 sequence: CASNYFGQVYTEAFF. CDR3 in DNA: TGTGCCAGCAACTACTTTGGACAGGTATACACTGAAGCTTTCTTT.

The rearrangement joins TRBV29-1 to TRBJ2-7; TRBD1 aligns across 7 bases. This CDR3 comprises 16 residues. From germline, CDR1 is SQVTM and CDR2 ANQGSEA. Unmatched junction bases numbered 15, after V lost 7 bases and J lost 0 bases. CDR3 sequence: CSAAYYRGASSYEQYF. The CDR3 nucleotides read TGCAGCGCAGCGTACTACAGGGGCGCCAGCTCCTACGAGCAGTACTTC.

The chain joins TRBV20-1 to TRBJ1-4; D gene uncertain. V gave up 1 base and J gave up 7 bases, with 4 bases separating them. Germline CDR1 and CDR2: DFQATT and SNEGSKA (reference sequence). The CDR3 has 11 residues. In nucleotides, the CDR3 is TGCAGTGCTAGAGCACCTGAAAAACTGTTTTTT. It yields the protein CSARAPEKLFF.

CDR3 region: CASSRGGPNTGELFF. CDR3 coding DNA: TGTGCCAGCAGTCGTGGGGGACCGAACACCGGGGAGCTGTTTTTT. The chain couples TRBV2 to TRBJ2-2; the D gene could be TRBD1 or TRBD2 (5 bases each). Trimming pared 5 bases from V and 0 bases from J, leaving 10 bases between. The CDR3 is 15 residues long. In germline, CDR1 is SNHLY, CDR2 FYNNEI.

The rearrangement uses TRBV5-1 and TRBJ1-2, with 7 bases lining up with TRBD1. This CDR3 is 15 amino acids long. The J segment lost 4 bases and the V segment lost 2 bases, leaving 8 bases of the junction unmatched. CDR1 and CDR2 from the germline V gene are SGHRS and YFSETQ. Here the CDR3 reads CASSFADRALYGYTF. The CDR3 DNA follows: TGCGCCAGCAGCTTTGCTGACAGGGCCCTCTATGGCTACACCTTC.

This sequence joins TRBV19 and TRBJ2-2; 7 bases are shared with TRBD1. The germline gives CDR1 LNHDA, CDR2 SQIVND (reference sequence). CDR3 length: 17 residues. With 2 bases clipped from V and 4 bases from J, the junction kept 10 bases outside the gene matches. The CDR3 reads CASSIIPTGKSTGELFF. The CDR3, as DNA: TGTGCCAGTAGTATAATCCCGACAGGGAAGAGCACCGGGGAGCTGTTTTTT. The full variable domain, completed using reference TRBV19 and TRBJ2-2, is DGGITQSPKYLFRKEGQNVTLSCEQNLNHDAMYWYRQDPGQGLRLIYYSQIVNDFQKGDIAEGYSVSREKKESFPLTVTSAQKNPTAFYLCASSIIPTGKSTGELFFGEGSRLTVL.

The table lists this clone with a few counts. In DNA form, the CDR3 reads TGTGCCAGCAGCTCCAGACAGGGCAAAGGGCCCCTCCACTTT. It is translated as CASSSRQGKGPLHF. The V call is TRBV7-2, the J call TRBJ1-6, with 7 bases matching TRBD1. Trimming took 4 bases from V and 13 from J; bases not matched to a gene: 10. This CDR3 spans 14 amino acids. Germline-derived CDR1 and CDR2 are SGHTA and FQGNSA. Drawing the rest from reference TRBV7-2 and TRBJ1-6, the complete variable domain is GAGVSQSPSNKVTEKGKDVELRCDPISGHTALYWYRQSLGQGLEFLIYFQGNSAPDKSGLPSDRFSAERTGGSVSTLTIQRTQQEDSAVYLCASSSRQGKGPLHFGNGTRLTVT.

The chain employs TRBV6-5 and TRBJ1-6, with unresolved D. CDR1 and CDR2 (germline): MNHEY, SVGAGI. Trimming shortened V by 6 bases and J by 0 bases, and 9 bases separated the two germline ends. The CDR3 sequence is 15 residues long. The CDR3 DNA sequence: TGTGCCAGCAGGGCAGAAAGCTCCTATAATTCACCCCTCCACTTT. As protein: CASRAESSYNSPLHF.